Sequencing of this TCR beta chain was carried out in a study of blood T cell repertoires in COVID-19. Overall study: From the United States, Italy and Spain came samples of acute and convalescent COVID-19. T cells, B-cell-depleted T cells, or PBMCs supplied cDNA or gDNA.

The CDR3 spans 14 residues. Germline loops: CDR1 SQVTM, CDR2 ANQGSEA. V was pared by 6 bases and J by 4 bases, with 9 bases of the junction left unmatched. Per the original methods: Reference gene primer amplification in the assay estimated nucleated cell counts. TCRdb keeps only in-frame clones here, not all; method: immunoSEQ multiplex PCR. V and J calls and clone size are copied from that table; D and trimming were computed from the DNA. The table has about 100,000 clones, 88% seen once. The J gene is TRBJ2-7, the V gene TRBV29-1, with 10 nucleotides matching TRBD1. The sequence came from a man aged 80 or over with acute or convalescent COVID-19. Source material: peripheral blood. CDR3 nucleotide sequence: TGCAGCGTAAAGACAGGGGGCAATTTGTACGAGCAGTACTTC. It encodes CSVKTGGNLYEQYF.